This TCR beta chain was recorded in a study of metastatic and nonmetastatic thyroid tumors. At the level of the study: Both malignant and benign thyroid patients supplied peripheral blood and tumor or nodule tissue samples, across which the repertoires of these patients were then compared. Overall study results and limits: In both blood and tumor samples, TCR beta diversity was reported significantly higher for malignant than benign nodules.

Authors' methods: Across clinicopathological groups, CDR3 differences served as the basis for building a distant-metastasis classifier for papillary thyroid cancer. TCRdb re-clonotyped the PCR reads via MiXCR. For this entry, the V and J calls and clone size follow TCRdb and not the study's own pipeline. The data hold 84,000 or so clones, with 8.6% observed a single time. This clone was seen many times. Antigen unknown. This may be a read error, as it is one base from a much larger clone. Within the sample, other DNA sequences also encode this same CDR3. Every patient was untreated before thyroid surgery. The sample comprised blood. The origin of this receptor is a female donor with papillary thyroid cancer or a benign thyroid nodule (not recorded which). Some clones in this sample may be carry-over from other donors' samples.

DNA for the CDR3: TGTGCCAGCAGTCCCCGGGGAAACTACGGCTACACCTTC. This encodes CASSPRGNYGYTF. V usage is TRBV6-1 and J usage is TRBJ1-2; D gene unclear. Germline V lookup: CDR1 MNHNS, CDR2 SASEGT. The CDR3 contains 13 residues.